The subject of this entry is one T cell receptor beta chain. Its cognate antigen is unknown. CDR3 length: 15 amino acids. Trimming cost V 2 bases and J 1 base; bases outside gene matches: 3. From germline, CDR1 is MNHEY and CDR2 SVGAGI. This sample was included in a study of beta chain features in type 1 diabetes. Whole-study findings and limits: Researchers report that Type 1 diabetes patients had moderately but significantly shorter TCRB CDR3s across all four CD4+ subsets.

Expressed TCRB transcripts got sequenced, as all isolated RNA was reverse transcribed. The assay was immunoSEQ multiplex PCR, and TCRdb's table has in-frame clones only and misses some. Of hundreds of thousands of clones in the sample, 13% are singletons; the top ten hold 0.02% to 0.025%. The sequence came from a man younger than 30 with type 1 diabetes. The sample consisted of naive CD4+ T cells from blood. V is TRBV6-5 and J is TRBJ1-1; 8 bases are shared with TRBD1. As DNA, the CDR3 is TGTGCCAGCAGTTACACCGGGACAGGGAACACTGAAGCTTTCTTT. Protein sequence: CASSYTGTGNTEAFF.